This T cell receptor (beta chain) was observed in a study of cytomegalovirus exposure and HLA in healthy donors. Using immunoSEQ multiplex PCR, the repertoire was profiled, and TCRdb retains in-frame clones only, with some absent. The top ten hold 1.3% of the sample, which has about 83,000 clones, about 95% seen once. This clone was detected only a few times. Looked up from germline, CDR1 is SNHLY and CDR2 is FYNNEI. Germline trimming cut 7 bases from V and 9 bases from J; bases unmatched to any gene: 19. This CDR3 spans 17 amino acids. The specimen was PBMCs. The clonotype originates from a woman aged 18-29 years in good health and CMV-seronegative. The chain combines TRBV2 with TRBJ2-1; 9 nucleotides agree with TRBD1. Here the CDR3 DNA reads TGTGCCAGCAATTTGCCCGTGGTGGGACAGGGTAGCGGTGAGCAGTTCTTC. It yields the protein CASNLPVVGQGSGEQFF.